The 17 T cell receptor beta chains below were found in one sample sequenced in a study of T cells after yellow fever vaccination (dated 2019 in TCRdb). The treatment or condition label here, explained by the study, means: live attenuated yellow fever vaccine strain. Receptor libraries were prepared by 5' RACE. Sequencing was performed on an Illumina NovaSeq 6000. Clones were called with MiXCR by TCRdb after fastp trimmed the public reads at Q25, and only in-frame beta chains were retained. CDR3 protein sequences are deduplicated, and each keeps its most common genes and DNA. Within this sample are under 350,000 distinct CDR3 sequences, with about 4% of them counted one time only. Of the sample, around 25% falls within the top ten clones. The specimen was PBMCs, collected 5 days after the yellow fever booster vaccination. The receptor source for this set is a man younger than 35 who received the YFV17D yellow fever vaccine.

The V gene is TRBV15, the J gene TRBJ1-1; no firm D call. CDR1 is LNHNV and CDR2 is YYDKDF in the germline V gene (reference sequence). CDR3 length: 14 residues. V lost 3 bases and J 1 base, leaving 9 bases between the germline ends. As DNA, the CDR3 is TGTGCCACCAGCAGGAGTAGGGAGAACACTGAAGCTTTCTTT. Translated, it gives CATSRSRENTEAFF.

The sample holds many counts of this clonotype. The rearrangement joins TRBV6-2 or TRBV6-3 to TRBJ2-3; TRBD2 matches at 12 bases. Trimming cost V 6 bases and J 2 bases; bases outside gene matches: 6. The length of the CDR3 is 16 residues. From germline, CDR1 is MNHEY and CDR2 SVGEGT. In DNA form, the CDR3 reads TGTGCCAGCAGCCTCGGACTAGCGGGGTTCACAGATACGCAGTATTTT. This translates into CASSLGLAGFTDTQYF.

The chain joins TRBV5-4 to TRBJ2-1, with D possibly being TRBD2 (6 bases). The CDR3 spans 14 residues. The V gene's germline CDR1 is SGHNT and CDR2 YYREEE (reference sequence). V dropped 4 bases and J dropped 9 bases, with 17 bases sitting between them. DNA for the CDR3: TGTGCCAGCAGCGAGGTCCCGGGACTGGCTGAGCAGTTCTTC. This sequence encodes CASSEVPGLAEQFF.

The rearrangement uses TRBV11-2 and TRBJ1-1; D call uncertain. Germline V CDR1 and CDR2: SGHAT, FQNNGV. Trimming removed 5 bases from V and 3 bases from J, with 16 bases in between. The CDR3 consists of 15 residues. In nucleotides, the CDR3 is TGTGCCAGCAGCCTCACGATTGCGTTGGACACTGAAGCTTTCTTT. Its translation is CASSLTIALDTEAFF.

Comments on this clonotype: Being one base from a much bigger clone, this may be a read error. The V call is TRBV11-2, the J call TRBJ1-4; tentative D call: TRBD1 (6 bases). Trimming removed 8 bases at V and 5 bases at J, with 18 bases between. CDR1 SGHAT and CDR2 FQNNGV come from the germline V gene. This CDR3 has 15 residues. The CDR3 region is CASGRTAAYNEKLFF. In nucleotides, the CDR3 is TGTGCCAGCGGCCGGACAGCTGCCTACAATGAAAAACTGTTTTTT.

This clonotype was counted many times. The chain has TRBV7-2 and TRBJ2-1; TRBD1 agrees at 8 bases. The CDR3 runs to 14 residues. CDR1 is SGHTA and CDR2 is FQGNSA in the germline V gene. V lost 3 bases and J lost 6; bases outside the gene matches: 4. The DNA for the CDR3 is TGTGCCAGCAGCTTGGACCAGGGGGCCAATGAGCAGTTCTTC. Amino acids: CASSLDQGANEQFF. The full variable domain, in which reference TRBV7-2 and TRBJ2-1 provide the parts outside the CDR3, is GAGVSQSPSNKVTEKGKDVELRCDPISGHTALYWYRQSLGQGLEFLIYFQGNSAPDKSGLPSDRFSAERTGGSVSTLTIQRTQQEDSAVYLCASSLDQGANEQFFGPGTRLTVL.

J is TRBJ2-7 and V is TRBV5-1; D is undetermined. The CDR3 has 12 residues. CDR1 and CDR2 (germline): SGHRS, YFSETQ. V shed 3 bases and J shed 2 bases, with 6 bases lying between them. CDR3 region: CASSSSAYEQYF. The CDR3 region has the DNA TGCGCCAGCAGCTCCTCGGCCTACGAGCAGTACTTC. The full variable domain, with the rest looked up from reference TRBV5-1 and TRBJ2-7, is KAGVTQTPRYLIKTRGQQVTLSCSPISGHRSVSWYQQTPGQGLQFLFEYFSETQRNKGNFPGRFSGRQFSNSRSEMNVSTLELGDSALYLCASSSSAYEQYFGPGTRLTVT.

This clonotype was found a few times. The chain combines TRBV6-5 with TRBJ2-2; the D call may be TRBD1 or TRBD2 (5 bases each). The CDR3 spans 13 residues. Per the germline V gene, CDR1 is MNHEY and CDR2 is SVGAGI. Deletions cut 6 bases from V and 11 bases from J, with 16 bases between. CDR3 in DNA: TGTGCCAGCAGCAACCCCGGGACCTCAGAGCTGTTTTTT. It encodes CASSNPGTSELFF.

This clonotype came up a few times. The V gene is TRBV4-1, the J gene TRBJ2-5, with 9 bases identical to TRBD1. This CDR3 comprises 16 residues. CDR1 and CDR2 (germline): MGHRA, YSYEKL. The junction had 11 bases not matched to a gene; V was cut back by 4 bases and J by 5 bases. CDR3 region: CASSRSRDRERETQYF. CDR3 nucleotide sequence: TGCGCCAGCAGCCGCTCCCGGGACAGGGAACGGGAGACCCAGTACTTC.

At least ten counts were recorded for this clonotype. The chain joins TRBV9 to TRBJ2-7; 8 nucleotides align to TRBD1. The germline CDR1 and CDR2 sequences are SGDLS and YYNGEE. CDR3 length: 16 amino acids. Unmatched junction bases numbered 11, after V lost 4 bases and J lost 2 bases. For the CDR3, the DNA is TGTGCCAGCAGCACCCGAGACAGGGGTTCGCCCTACGAGCAGTACTTC. This codes for CASSTRDRGSPYEQYF.

This clonotype was seen only a few times. The chain has TRBV7-2 and TRBJ1-1; maybe TRBD1 (6 bases). Germline CDR1 reads SGHTA; CDR2 reads FQGNSA. CDR3 length: 14 residues. Trimming pared 5 bases from V and 7 bases from J, leaving 17 bases between. This chain's CDR3 is CASSPHAGAGEAFF. DNA for the CDR3: TGTGCCAGCAGCCCGCATGCAGGGGCGGGTGAAGCTTTCTTT.

There are a few counts of this clonotype. The chain carries TRBV7-2 and TRBJ2-5; TRBD1 aligns across 8 bases. The CDR3 consists of 14 residues. With V trimmed by 5 bases and J by 2 bases, 4 bases remained unmatched. Per the germline V gene, CDR1 is SGHTA and CDR2 is FQGNSA. The CDR3 DNA is TGTGCCAGCAGCCCGAACAGGGGGCAAGAGACCCAGTACTTC. It is translated as CASSPNRGQETQYF.

This clonotype showed up just a few times. The chain is built from TRBV28 and TRBJ2-5; D is possibly TRBD1 or TRBD2 (6 bases each). The germline CDR1 and CDR2 sequences are MDHEN and SYDVKM. V lost 6 bases, J lost 7 bases, and 18 bases lay in between. The CDR3 is 14 residues long. The CDR3 DNA is TGTGCCAGCAGCATTGGACGGACAGCGGGGACCCAGTACTTC. It translates to CASSIGRTAGTQYF. The complete variable domain, with remaining parts taken from reference TRBV28 and TRBJ2-5, reads DVKVTQSSRYLVKRTGEKVFLECVQDMDHENMFWYRQDPGLGLRLIYFSYDVKMKEKGDIPEGYSVSREKKERFSLILESASTNQTSMYLCASSIGRTAGTQYFGPGTRLLVL.

The V gene is TRBV3-1, the J gene TRBJ2-2; D not resolved. There are 13 residues in the CDR3. Trimming cost V 0 bases and J 7 bases, with 6 bases left between them. Germline V lookup: CDR1 LGHDT, CDR2 YNNKEL (reference sequence). The CDR3 sequence is CASSQEGVGELFF. For the CDR3, the DNA is TGTGCCAGCAGCCAAGAAGGAGTCGGGGAGCTGTTTTTT.

This clonotype came up a few times. J is TRBJ2-7 and V is TRBV20-1; D might be TRBD2 (6 bases). This CDR3 is built from 12 residues. Germline assignment: CDR1 DFQATT and CDR2 SNEGSKA (reference sequence). Trimming stripped 6 bases from V and 4 bases from J, with 13 bases between. The CDR3 loop reads CSAVGGGYEQYV. CDR3 DNA: TGCAGTGCGGTCGGGGGTGGATACGAGCAGTACGTC.

This clonotype has ten or more counts. The CDR3 spells CASSQSPGRGNFEQYV. CDR3 nucleotide sequence: TGCGCCAGCAGCCAAAGTCCGGGCAGGGGAAACTTCGAGCAGTACGTC. The chain recombines TRBV5-1 with TRBJ2-7, with D perhaps TRBD1 (6 bases). Germline values: CDR1 SGHRS, CDR2 YFSETQ. Trimming took 4 bases from V and 6 from J, leaving 23 bases between them. The CDR3 extends over 16 amino acids.

This clonotype was recorded at least ten times. The rearrangement joins TRBV20-1 to TRBJ1-5, with no clear D. The germline V gene has CDR1 DFQATT and CDR2 SNEGSKA (reference sequence). The ends were cut back, 1 base at V and 3 bases at J, with 10 bases in the middle. The CDR3 runs to 14 residues. The CDR3: CSARAPDTNQPQHF. CDR3 nucleotide sequence: TGCAGTGCTAGAGCTCCTGACACCAATCAGCCCCAGCATTTT.